The clone carrying this T cell receptor beta chain was counted at least ten times. Its specificity is not known. The CDR3 covers 15 residues. The germline V and J ends were trimmed by 1 base and 2 bases, with 15 bases remaining between them. Germline V gives CDR1 SQVTM, CDR2 ANQGSEA. Tregs were sorted as CD4+CD25+CD127-/low cells. Full-length variable regions came from constant-region reverse primers plus semi-nested Nested Universal Primer A PCR. TCRdb re-called the 5' RACE reads with MiXCR, one entry per CDR3 protein. The profile shows tens of thousands of distinct CDR3 sequences, over 25% of them singletons. The study, taken as a whole, reports: The TCR gene usage of tumor memory CD4+ T cells clustered together with blood and lymph node memory CD4+ cells and with lymph node naive CD4+ cells. Tumor Tregs overlapped most with tumor, then blood, naive CD4+ cells.

V gene TRBV29-1 combines with J gene TRBJ2-7; D may be TRBD1 (5 bases). Sequencing was done on a sample of tumor-infiltrating Tregs sorted from the breast tumor. The sequence was collected from a female donor with breast cancer. The CDR3 here is CSVEVGRARPYEQYF. The CDR3 coding sequence is TGCAGCGTTGAAGTAGGCAGGGCGAGACCCTACGAGCAGTACTTC.